The 32 T cell receptor beta chains presented below share a single source sample, sequenced in a study of cytomegalovirus exposure and HLA in healthy donors. It was with 60 Vbeta and 13 Jbeta primers that the PCR ran. The protocol was immunoSEQ multiplex PCR, while the TCRdb copy is restricted to in-frame clones and leaves out a portion. The sample shows 150,000 to 200,000 clones, over 75% of them seen only once. Sequencing input: PBMCs. These TCRs come from a woman aged 25 to 39 in good health and CMV-seronegative.

The chain links TRBV6-5 to TRBJ1-2; D uncertain. Germline V gene lookup returns CDR1 MNHEY and CDR2 SVGAGI. The V end lost 2 bases, the J end lost 5 bases, and 9 bases lay between the germline ends. The CDR3 sequence is 13 residues long. CDR3 amino acids: CASSYTDVYGYTF. CDR3 DNA sequence: TGTGCCAGCAGTTACACAGACGTGTATGGCTACACCTTC.

The V call is TRBV11-2, the J call TRBJ2-7; TRBD2 matches at 9 bases. Germline V gene lookup returns CDR1 SGHAT and CDR2 FQNNGV. Losses at the gene ends were 0 bases for V and 6 bases for J; bases not matched to a gene: 6. The CDR3 has 15 amino acids. The CDR3 region has the DNA TGTGCCAGCAGCTTAGATTTGCGGGGGGGAGGCGAGCAGTACTTC. Encoded protein: CASSLDLRGGGEQYF.

The rearrangement uses TRBV28 and TRBJ2-7; 8 positions match TRBD1. Germline V gives CDR1 MDHEN, CDR2 SYDVKM. The CDR3 runs 15 residues. The J segment lost 0 bases and the V segment lost 5 bases, leaving 6 bases of the junction unmatched. CDR3 bases: TGTGCCAGCAGTCTTACAGGGGGTGCCTCCTACGAGCAGTACTTC. Protein sequence: CASSLTGGASYEQYF. The full variable domain, completed using reference TRBV28 and TRBJ2-7, is DVKVTQSSRYLVKRTGEKVFLECVQDMDHENMFWYRQDPGLGLRLIYFSYDVKMKEKGDIPEGYSVSREKKERFSLILESASTNQTSMYLCASSLTGGASYEQYFGPGTRLTVT.

V gene TRBV19 combines with J gene TRBJ2-5, with D perhaps TRBD1 (6 bases). The CDR3 length is 12 residues. Germline V gene sequence: CDR1 LNHDA, CDR2 SQIVND (reference sequence). As DNA, the CDR3 is TGTGCAACCAGGGGCCTCCAAGAGACCCAGTACTTC. It codes for CATRGLQETQYF. Using reference TRBV19 and TRBJ2-5 for the parts outside the CDR3, the full variable domain is DGGITQSPKYLFRKEGQNVTLSCEQNLNHDAMYWYRQDPGQGLRLIYYSQIVNDFQKGDIAEGYSVSREKKESFPLTVTSAQKNPTAFYLCATRGLQETQYFGPGTRLLVL.

This clone appeared a few times. The gene calls are TRBV28 and TRBJ1-4; TRBD1 agrees at 8 bases. The length of the CDR3 is 16 residues. Per the germline V gene, CDR1 is MDHEN and CDR2 is SYDVKM. Trimming cost V 1 base and J 8 bases; bases outside gene matches: 9. Here the CDR3 DNA reads TGTGCCAGCAGTTTATCAAGACAGGGGACAGGAGAAAAACTGTTTTTT. Protein product: CASSLSRQGTGEKLFF.

This chain joins TRBV27 and TRBJ1-1; a weak D match, TRBD1 (5 bases). CDR1 is MNHEY and CDR2 is SMNVEV in the germline V gene (reference sequence). V lost 6 bases, J lost 1 base, and 12 bases lay in between. This CDR3 is built from 14 residues. CDR3 DNA sequence: TGTGCCAGCAGGGTGATTGGACAGAACACTGAAGCTTTCTTT. This codes for CASRVIGQNTEAFF.

This chain links TRBV9 with TRBJ1-1, with no clear D. This CDR3 spans 13 amino acids. The germline CDR1 and CDR2 sequences are SGDLS and YYNGEE. Trimming removed 4 bases from V and 2 bases from J, with 9 bases in between. This CDR3 is CASSPQDNTEAFF. Here the CDR3 DNA reads TGTGCCAGCAGCCCTCAGGATAACACTGAAGCTTTCTTT.

The V call is TRBV2, the J call TRBJ2-5; D possibly corresponds to TRBD1 (6 bases). The closer fit of TRBJ2-7 to the DNA end suggests the J call may be wrong. Germline CDR1 SNHLY, CDR2 FYNNEI. This CDR3 spans 12 amino acids. The CDR3 here is CASSGAPYEQYF. DNA for the CDR3: TGTGCCAGCTCAGGGGCCCCCTACGAGCAGTACTTC.

The chain recombines TRBV7-9 with TRBJ1-1; D remains unclear. With 5 bases removed from V and 1 base from J, the gap between germline ends came to 5 bases. CDR3 size: 12 residues. The germline CDR1 and CDR2 sequences are SEHNR and FQNEAQ (reference sequence). CDR3 sequence: CASSRENTEAFF. CDR3 nucleotides: TGTGCCAGCAGCCGAGAGAACACTGAAGCTTTCTTT.

The chain couples TRBV6-6 to TRBJ2-5; a weak D match, TRBD1 (6 bases). The CDR3 consists of 15 residues. V was pared by 3 bases and J by 5 bases, with 16 bases between. Germline V gene lookup returns CDR1 MNHNY and CDR2 SVGAGI (reference sequence). The CDR3 nucleotides are TGTGCCAGCAGTTATACTCAGGGGCTGGGGGAGACCCAGTACTTC. This sequence encodes CASSYTQGLGETQYF.

Notes on this clone: The junction shows a germline mismatch at one end, possibly a read error. This chain links TRBV28 with TRBJ2-3; a weak D match, TRBD2 (6 bases). The V gene's germline CDR1 is MDHEN and CDR2 SYDVKM. This CDR3 region has 14 residues. For the CDR3, the DNA is TGTGCCAGCCGGGACTCGGAATCCACAGATGCGCAGTATTTT. Translating gives CASRDSESTDAQYF.

The rearrangement joins TRBV27 to TRBJ1-1; D gene ambiguous. Germline V gene sequence: CDR1 MNHEY, CDR2 SMNVEV (reference sequence). There are 16 residues in the CDR3. Trimming removed 8 bases at V and 0 bases at J, with 19 bases between. Here the CDR3 reads CASHRRGGSMNTEAFF. The CDR3 DNA reads TGTGCCAGCCATCGGCGTGGCGGATCAATGAACACTGAAGCTTTCTTT.

The chain carries TRBV30 and TRBJ1-2; D may be TRBD1 (5 bases). V lost 0 bases to trimming and J lost 3 bases, with 11 bases between them. This CDR3 comprises 14 residues. CDR1 and CDR2 from the germline V gene are GTSNPN and SVGIG (reference sequence). CDR3 region: CAWSVGAEHYGYTF. CDR3 nucleotides: TGTGCCTGGAGTGTAGGGGCCGAACACTATGGCTACACCTTC.

This chain links TRBV6-5 with TRBJ2-7; D may be TRBD1 (5 bases). Germline loops: CDR1 MNHEY, CDR2 SVGAGI. The V gene lost 5 bases and the J gene lost 2 bases, with 13 bases spanning the gap. This CDR3 spans 14 amino acids. CDR3 in amino acids: CASSAAGFPYEQYF. The CDR3 region has the DNA TGTGCCAGCAGTGCGGCAGGGTTTCCCTACGAGCAGTACTTC.

V usage is TRBV19 and J usage is TRBJ1-5; D unresolved. This CDR3 is built from 14 residues. Germline V lookup: CDR1 LNHDA, CDR2 SQIVND (reference sequence). Trimming cost V 11 bases and J 2 bases, with 16 bases left between them. CDR3 residues: CAAGTVFGNQPQHF. The DNA of the CDR3 is TGTGCCGCTGGTACAGTCTTCGGCAATCAGCCCCAGCATTTT.

J is TRBJ1-4 and V is TRBV27, with D unresolved. The CDR3 covers 13 residues. Trimming removed 7 bases at V and 3 bases at J, with 9 bases between. Germline assignment: CDR1 MNHEY and CDR2 SMNVEV (reference sequence). The CDR3: CASTGRANEKLFF. The CDR3 nucleotides are TGTGCCAGCACGGGGAGGGCTAATGAAAAACTGTTTTTT. The full variable domain, rest sourced from reference TRBV27 and TRBJ1-4, is EAQVTQNPRYLITVTGKKLTVTCSQNMNHEYMSWYRQDPGLGLRQIYYSMNVEVTDKGDVPEGYKVSRKEKRNFPLILESPSPNQTSLYFCASTGRANEKLFFGSGTQLSVL.

A few counts support this clone. The rearrangement uses TRBV9 and TRBJ2-5; weak D call: TRBD1 (5 bases). From germline, CDR1 is SGDLS and CDR2 YYNGEE. The CDR3 loop spans 15 amino acids. The V end was cut by 2 bases, the J end by 5 bases, with 16 bases between. The chain's CDR3 is CASSVSGLSWETQYF. The CDR3 coding sequence is TGTGCCAGCAGCGTCTCAGGGCTGAGCTGGGAGACCCAGTACTTC.

This clone was detected once. V gene TRBV5-4 combines with J gene TRBJ1-2; possible D gene TRBD1, 6 bases. V dropped 3 bases and J dropped 10 bases, with 13 bases sitting between them. Germline V gene sequence: CDR1 SGHNT, CDR2 YYREEE (reference sequence). This CDR3 has 12 amino acids. The CDR3 nucleotides read TGTGCCAGCAGCTCCCCGAGGGGGTACTACACCTTC. It encodes CASSSPRGYYTF.

The genes are TRBV29-1 and TRBJ2-1; no definite D call. Germline V CDR1 and CDR2: SQVTM, ANQGSEA. V gave up 1 base and J gave up 4 bases, with 8 bases separating them. The CDR3 is 13 amino acids. The CDR3 spells CSVEGNKYNEQFF. The CDR3 coding sequence is TGCAGCGTTGAAGGCAACAAGTACAATGAGCAGTTCTTC.

The rearrangement joins TRBV28 to TRBJ2-2; TRBD1 aligns across 7 bases. The V and J ends lost 10 bases and 7 bases, in that order; junction bases with no gene match: 18. Per germline, CDR1 MDHEN and CDR2 SYDVKM. The CDR3 spans 16 residues. CDR3 residues: CATVRGDRVAGGELFF. CDR3 DNA sequence: TGTGCCACCGTACGCGGAGACAGGGTAGCCGGCGGGGAGCTGTTTTTT.

This chain joins TRBV7-6 and TRBJ1-4, with D uncertain. Deletions cut 1 base from V and 6 bases from J, with 9 bases between. The CDR3 covers 14 residues. Germline loops: CDR1 SGHVS, CDR2 FNYEAQ. This CDR3 reads CASSLGVGDEKLFF. The CDR3 DNA reads TGTGCCAGCAGCTTAGGTGTCGGGGATGAAAAACTGTTTTTT.

This chain joins TRBV6-1 and TRBJ1-3; D gene ambiguous. Germline V gene sequence: CDR1 MNHNS, CDR2 SASEGT. The CDR3 consists of 18 residues. With 0 bases removed from V and 1 base from J, the gap between germline ends came to 16 bases. The CDR3 reads CASSEATIPVFSGNTIYF. DNA for the CDR3: TGTGCCAGCAGTGAAGCAACCATACCGGTTTTTTCTGGAAACACCATATATTTT.

This clone was picked up a small number of times. The chain couples TRBV6-1 to TRBJ2-7; D may be TRBD1 (6 bases). In germline, CDR1 is MNHNS, CDR2 SASEGT. The CDR3 covers 13 residues. V lost 6 bases to trimming and J lost 2 bases, with 11 bases between them. The CDR3 bases are TGTGCCAGCAGACCAGGGGACACCTACGAGCAGTACTTC. This translates into CASRPGDTYEQYF.

In DNA, the CDR3 is TGTGCCACCCAAGGAGAGGGTTATAGCAATCAGCCCCAGCATTTT. Its protein is CATQGEGYSNQPQHF. This chain uses TRBV6-1 with TRBJ1-5; D gene ambiguous. Looked up from germline, CDR1 is MNHNS and CDR2 is SASEGT. The CDR3 totals 15 residues. V lost 10 bases and J 0 bases, leaving 16 bases between the germline ends.

The V gene is TRBV5-8, the J gene TRBJ1-5; no reliable D call. Between the trimmed V and J ends, which lost 1 base and 5 bases, there was a span of 19 bases. This CDR3 is 17 amino acids long. From germline, CDR1 is SGHTS and CDR2 YDEGEE. CDR3 residues: CASSLRSGGRGDQPQHF. In nucleotides, the CDR3 is TGTGCCAGCAGCTTGCGGTCAGGAGGAAGAGGAGATCAGCCCCAGCATTTT. Full variable domain (missing parts from reference TRBV5-8 and TRBJ1-5): EAGVTQSPTHLIKTRGQQATLRCSPISGHTSVYWYQQALGLGLQFLLWYDEGEERNRGNFPPRFSGRQFPNYSSELNVNALELEDSALYLCASSLRSGGRGDQPQHFGDGTRLSIL.

The gene calls are TRBV6-6 and TRBJ2-1; the D gene is possibly TRBD2 (5 bases). This CDR3 comprises 11 residues. Germline assignment: CDR1 MNHNY and CDR2 SVGAGI (reference sequence). Trimming shortened V by 10 bases and J by 15 bases, and 19 bases separated the two germline ends. The CDR3 coding sequence is TGTGCCATTAGAGAGTCCGGGGATACGTTCTTC. Protein product: CAIRESGDTFF.

This clone was seen only once. The DNA for the CDR3 is TGTGCCAGTAAGGACAGCTCGCCCTATGGCTACACCTTC. As protein: CASKDSSPYGYTF. The rearrangement links TRBV19 to TRBJ1-2; possible D gene TRBD1, 6 bases. The V gene's germline CDR1 is LNHDA and CDR2 SQIVND (reference sequence). The ends were cut back, 7 bases at V and 4 bases at J, with 13 bases in the middle. The CDR3 covers 13 residues.

The V gene is TRBV11-2, the J gene TRBJ2-1; D possibly corresponds to TRBD2 (5 bases). The CDR3 sequence is 13 residues long. Germline V gives CDR1 SGHAT, CDR2 FQNNGV. V was pared by 1 base and J by 10 bases, with 11 bases between. The chain's CDR3 is CASSLGRGQEQFF. The CDR3 nucleotides read TGTGCCAGCAGCTTAGGACGAGGGCAGGAGCAGTTCTTC.

This chain connects TRBV9 to TRBJ2-1; no clear D. Trimming removed 2 bases at V and 3 bases at J, with 9 bases between. The CDR3 length is 14 residues. In germline, CDR1 is SGDLS, CDR2 YYNGEE. The CDR3 reads CASSVVPGYNEQFF. CDR3 in DNA: TGTGCCAGCAGCGTGGTTCCGGGCTACAATGAGCAGTTCTTC.

The gene calls are TRBV10-3 and TRBJ2-1, with 14 bases matching TRBD2. The V gene's germline CDR1 is ENHRY and CDR2 SYGVKD. The CDR3 runs to 19 residues. The V segment lost 4 bases and the J segment 1 base; nucleotides outside the gene matches: 9. The CDR3 loop reads CAISGLAGGPRFSYNEQFF. The DNA for the CDR3 is TGTGCCATCAGTGGACTAGCGGGGGGGCCCAGGTTTTCCTACAATGAGCAGTTCTTC.

The CDR3 protein is CASSSTGSGEQYF. CDR3 nucleotide sequence: TGTGCCAGCAGCTCGACAGGGAGTGGCGAGCAGTACTTC. The chain combines TRBV7-9 with TRBJ2-7; 7 nucleotides line up with TRBD1. V lost 4 bases, J lost 6 bases, and 6 bases stayed unmatched. CDR3 length: 13 amino acids. Germline values: CDR1 SEHNR, CDR2 FQNEAQ (reference sequence). Combining the CDR3 with reference TRBV7-9 and TRBJ2-7 gives the whole variable domain DTGVSQNPRHKITKRGQNVTFRCDPISEHNRLYWYRQTLGQGPEFLTYFQNEAQLEKSRLLSDRFSAERPKGSFSTLEIQRTEQGDSAMYLCASSSTGSGEQYFGPGTRLTVT.

This chain connects TRBV10-2 to TRBJ2-7; 7 nucleotides line up with TRBD2. This CDR3 is 14 amino acids long. Trimming took 7 bases from V and 1 from J; bases not matched to a gene: 7. Germline V gene sequence: CDR1 WSHSY, CDR2 SAAADI. The CDR3 DNA is TGCGCCAGCAAGCGGGGAAAGGGATCCTACGAGCAGTACTTC. Protein sequence: CASKRGKGSYEQYF.